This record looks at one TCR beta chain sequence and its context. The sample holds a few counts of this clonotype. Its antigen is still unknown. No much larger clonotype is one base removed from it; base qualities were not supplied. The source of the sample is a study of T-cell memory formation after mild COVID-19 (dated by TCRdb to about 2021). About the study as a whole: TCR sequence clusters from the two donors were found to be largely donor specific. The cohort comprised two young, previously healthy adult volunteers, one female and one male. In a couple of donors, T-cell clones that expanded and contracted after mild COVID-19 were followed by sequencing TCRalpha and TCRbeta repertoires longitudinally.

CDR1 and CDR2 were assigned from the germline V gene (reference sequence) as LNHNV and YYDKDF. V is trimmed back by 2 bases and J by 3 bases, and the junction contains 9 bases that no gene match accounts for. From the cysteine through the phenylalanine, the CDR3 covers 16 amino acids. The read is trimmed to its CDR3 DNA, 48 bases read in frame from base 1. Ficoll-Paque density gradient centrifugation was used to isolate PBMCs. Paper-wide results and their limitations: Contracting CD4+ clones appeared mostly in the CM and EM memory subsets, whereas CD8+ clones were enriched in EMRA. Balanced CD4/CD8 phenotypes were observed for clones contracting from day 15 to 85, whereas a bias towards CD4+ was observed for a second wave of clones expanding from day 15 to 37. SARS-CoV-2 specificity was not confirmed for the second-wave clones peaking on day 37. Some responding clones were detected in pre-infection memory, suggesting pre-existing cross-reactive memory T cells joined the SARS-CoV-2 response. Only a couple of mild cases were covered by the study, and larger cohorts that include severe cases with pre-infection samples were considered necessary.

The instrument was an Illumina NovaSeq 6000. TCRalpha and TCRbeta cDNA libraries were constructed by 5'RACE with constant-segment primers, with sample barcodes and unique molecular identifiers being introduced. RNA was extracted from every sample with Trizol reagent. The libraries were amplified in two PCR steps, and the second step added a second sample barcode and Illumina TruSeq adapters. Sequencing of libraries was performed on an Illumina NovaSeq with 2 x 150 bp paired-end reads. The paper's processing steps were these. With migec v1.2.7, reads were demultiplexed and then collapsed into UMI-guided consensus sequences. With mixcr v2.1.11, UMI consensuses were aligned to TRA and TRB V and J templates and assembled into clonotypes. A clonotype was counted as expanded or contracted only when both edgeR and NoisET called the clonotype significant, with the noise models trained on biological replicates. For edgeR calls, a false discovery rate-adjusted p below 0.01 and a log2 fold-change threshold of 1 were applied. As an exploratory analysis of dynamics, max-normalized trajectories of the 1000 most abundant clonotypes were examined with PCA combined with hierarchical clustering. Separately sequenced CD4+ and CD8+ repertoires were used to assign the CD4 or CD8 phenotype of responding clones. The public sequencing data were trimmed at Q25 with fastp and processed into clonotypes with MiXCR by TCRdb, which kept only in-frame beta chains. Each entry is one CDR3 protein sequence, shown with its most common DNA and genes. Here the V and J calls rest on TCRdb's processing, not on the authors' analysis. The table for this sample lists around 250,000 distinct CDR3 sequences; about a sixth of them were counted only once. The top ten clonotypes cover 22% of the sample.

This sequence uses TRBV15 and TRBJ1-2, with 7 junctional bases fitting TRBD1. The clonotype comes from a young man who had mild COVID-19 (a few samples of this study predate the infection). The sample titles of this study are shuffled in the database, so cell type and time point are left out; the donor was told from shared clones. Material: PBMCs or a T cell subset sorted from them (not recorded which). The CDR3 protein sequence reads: CATSRTPRQGDYGYTF. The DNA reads TGTGCCACCAGCAGAACTCCACGACAGGGAGACTATGGCTACACCTTC.